The 18 T cell receptor beta chains below all came from one sample that was sequenced in a study of T cell repertoires in cytomegalovirus infection. Antigens of these TCRs are unknown. MiXCR was run by TCRdb on the reads, yielding one entry per CDR3 protein. Seen here are about 310,000 distinct CDR3 sequences, just under 25% observed once, and the top ten hold 13%. The specimen was cultured PBMCs, collected from culture after CMV antigen stimulation. The receptors derive from a human donor in good health (CMV status not recorded). Some clones in this sample may be carry-over from other donors' samples.

CDR3 in amino acids: CASSPQRLAGVSDTQYF. CDR3 DNA: TGTGCCAGTAGTCCGCAAAGACTAGCGGGAGTATCAGATACGCAGTATTTT. This chain connects TRBV19 to TRBJ2-3, with 12 bases lining up with TRBD2. Trimming at V came to 5 bases and at J to 4 bases, leaving 10 bases not matched to a gene. The length of the CDR3 is 17 residues. The germline V gene encodes CDR1 LNHDA and CDR2 SQIVND (reference sequence).

This clonotype has only a few counts. The chain carries TRBV7-9 and TRBJ2-7; D is undetermined. V lost 3 bases, J lost 3 bases, and 12 bases lay in between. The CDR3 has 14 amino acids. CDR1 is SEHNR, CDR2 FQNEAQ, per germline (reference sequence). The CDR3, as DNA: TGTGCCAGCAGCTTCTCGGGTCTATACTACGAGCAGTACGTC. This gives the protein CASSFSGLYYEQYV.

This clonotype appeared many times. The chain is built from TRBV7-3 and TRBJ2-1; TRBD1 matches 10 bases. Losses at the gene ends were 3 bases for V and 4 bases for J; bases not matched to a gene: 9. The CDR3 loop spans 17 amino acids. Germline loops: CDR1 SGHTA, CDR2 FQGTGA. The CDR3: CASSFLAGTGAYNEQFF. CDR3 in DNA: TGTGCCAGCAGCTTTCTTGCGGGGACAGGGGCGTACAATGAGCAGTTCTTC.

The CDR3 nucleotides read TGTGCCAGTAGTAAAAGGGGTACAAAGGTTAGATCGTATAATTCACCCCTCCACTTT. Protein: CASSKRGTKVRSYNSPLHF. The chain is built from TRBV19 and TRBJ1-6, with a weak D call TRBD1 (5 bases). The ends were cut back, 4 bases at V and 4 bases at J, with 23 bases in the middle. The CDR3 runs 19 residues. CDR1 and CDR2 (germline): LNHDA, SQIVND (reference sequence).

This clonotype has a count of ten or more. V usage is TRBV7-2 and J usage is TRBJ1-2, with D possibly TRBD1 on 6 matching bases. The germline V and J ends were trimmed by 1 base and 7 bases, with 13 bases remaining between them. CDR1 and CDR2 (germline): SGHTA, FQGNSA. This CDR3 contains 14 residues. The CDR3: CASSLGSGAGGYTF. In nucleotides, the CDR3 is TGTGCCAGCAGCTTAGGGTCGGGGGCAGGTGGCTACACCTTC.

The V and J genes are TRBV12-3 or TRBV12-4 and TRBJ2-5; the D is unclear. CDR3 length: 15 amino acids. Trimming took off 1 base at V and 7 bases at J, with 16 bases between the two ends. CDR3 region: CASSLDLEDKRTQYF. CDR3 DNA sequence: TGTGCCAGCAGTTTAGATCTGGAAGACAAGAGGACCCAGTACTTC.

Only a few counts were recorded for this clonotype. The chain links TRBV12-3 or TRBV12-4 to TRBJ2-2; maybe TRBD2 (5 bases). V shed 6 bases and J shed 5 bases, with 19 bases lying between them. The CDR3 runs 16 residues. The CDR3 DNA sequence: TGTGCCAGCAGCAGAGGGCCATTTAGGAAAACCGGGGAGCTGTTTTTT. It is translated as CASSRGPFRKTGELFF.

The CDR3 is CASRGGQGAPQPQHF. CDR3 nucleotides: TGTGCCAGTCGGGGGGGACAGGGGGCCCCCCAGCCCCAGCATTTT. This chain connects TRBV19 to TRBJ1-5; 12 nucleotides line up with TRBD1. CDR1 LNHDA and CDR2 SQIVND come from the germline V gene (reference sequence). The CDR3 length is 15 residues. V lost 8 bases, J lost 7 bases, and 9 bases stayed unmatched.

This chain joins TRBV6-5 and TRBJ1-3, with no clear D. CDR3 length equals 15 residues. The V gene lost 0 bases and the J gene lost 2 bases, with 8 bases spanning the gap. CDR1 is MNHEY, CDR2 SVGAGI, per germline. CDR3 protein: CASSYSALTGNTIYF. The CDR3 nucleotides are TGTGCCAGCAGTTACTCAGCGTTGACTGGAAACACCATATATTTT.

The rearrangement joins TRBV7-3 to TRBJ2-7; no reliable D call. Germline V gene data show CDR1 as SGHTA and CDR2 as FQGTGA. The CDR3 loop spans 17 amino acids. Between the trimmed V and J ends, which lost 3 bases and 0 bases, there was a span of 18 bases. The CDR3 reads CASSLKITVLPSYEQYF. The CDR3 DNA follows: TGTGCCAGCAGCTTGAAAATCACGGTCCTACCCTCCTACGAGCAGTACTTC.

The V call is TRBV7-3, the J call TRBJ2-5; D call uncertain. This CDR3 has 13 residues. The germline CDR1 and CDR2 sequences are SGHTA and FQGTGA. Trimming pared 5 bases from V and 2 bases from J, leaving 9 bases between. CDR3 residues: CASSPQRQETQYF. CDR3 nucleotide sequence: TGTGCCAGCAGCCCGCAGCGTCAAGAGACCCAGTACTTC.

This clonotype was picked up a small number of times. J is TRBJ2-7 and V is TRBV6-2 or TRBV6-3; D is possibly TRBD2 (6 bases). CDR3 length: 15 amino acids. Germline V CDR1 and CDR2: MNHEY, SVGEGT. V was clipped by 3 bases and J by 3 bases, with 15 bases between them. The CDR3 sequence: CASSYGAGRNYEQYF. The CDR3 DNA reads as TGTGCCAGCAGTTATGGTGCGGGACGGAACTACGAGCAGTACTTC.

In its sample, this clonotype was seen a few times. The rearrangement joins TRBV20-1 to TRBJ2-3; no reliable D call. The CDR3 is made up of 12 amino acids. Trimming cost V 2 bases and J 12 bases, with 15 bases left between them. Germline CDR1 and CDR2: DFQATT and SNEGSKA (reference sequence). CDR3 in DNA: TGCAGTGCTAGATCCGGCCCTACGCCTCAGTATTTT. Translating it yields CSARSGPTPQYF.

The V and J genes are TRBV11-2 and TRBJ2-2, with 7 bases identical to TRBD1. CDR1 and CDR2 (germline): SGHAT, FQNNGV. This CDR3 is 17 amino acids long. V was clipped by 0 bases and J by 0 bases; unmatched bases: 4. The CDR3 loop is CASSLDLGQANTGELFF. In DNA, the CDR3 is TGTGCCAGCAGCTTAGATCTCGGACAGGCGAACACCGGGGAGCTGTTTTTT.

Ten or more counts support this clonotype. CDR3 nucleotide sequence: TGTGCCAGCAGCCCGCGGACGGAGGGGGCCAATGGCTACACCTTC. This gives the protein CASSPRTEGANGYTF. The chain carries TRBV7-2 and TRBJ1-2, with TRBD1 identical over 7 bases. This CDR3 contains 15 residues. The germline CDR1 and CDR2 sequences are SGHTA and FQGNSA. V shed 5 bases and J 6 bases; nucleotides not matched to a gene: 12.

V and J are TRBV20-1 and TRBJ1-2; 8 bases line up with TRBD1. Germline CDR1 DFQATT, CDR2 SNEGSKA (reference sequence). The CDR3 consists of 12 residues. The V and J ends lost 6 bases and 4 bases, in that order; junction bases with no gene match: 4. The CDR3 DNA reads TGCAGTGCGAACACAGGGGGCTATGGCTACACCTTC. It translates to CSANTGGYGYTF.

This clonotype was counted between two and nine times. V and J are TRBV7-8 and TRBJ1-5; 7 nucleotides line up with TRBD1. Germline-derived CDR1 and CDR2 are SGHVS and FQNEAQ. This CDR3 comprises 16 residues. V lost 1 base to trimming and J lost 4 bases; unmatched junction nucleotides: 7. Written as DNA, the CDR3 is TGTGCCAGCAGCTTAGGAACAGGGGCGACTAATCAGCCCCAGCATTTT. Protein product: CASSLGTGATNQPQHF.

This clonotype was counted between two and nine times. DNA of the CDR3: TGTGCCAGCAGCTTATACCCCCCTGGAAACACCATATATTTT. Residues: CASSLYPPGNTIYF. The V call is TRBV7-2, the J call TRBJ1-3; D unclear. This CDR3 spans 14 amino acids. Germline-derived CDR1 and CDR2 are SGHTA and FQGNSA. The V end lost 2 bases, the J end lost 2 bases, and 7 bases lay between the germline ends. Variable domain in full (rest from reference TRBV7-2 and TRBJ1-3): GAGVSQSPSNKVTEKGKDVELRCDPISGHTALYWYRQSLGQGLEFLIYFQGNSAPDKSGLPSDRFSAERTGGSVSTLTIQRTQQEDSAVYLCASSLYPPGNTIYFGEGSWLTVV.